These 26 T cell receptor beta chains share one sample of origin, sequenced in a study of blood T cell repertoires in COVID-19. Some clones are missing from TCRdb's copy, which holds only in-frame ones; the method was immunoSEQ multiplex PCR. The table records around 240,000 clones, roughly 82% of them present only once. Sequences were obtained from peripheral blood. These receptors all stem from a woman in her forties who had recovered from COVID-19.

The chain combines TRBV10-3 with TRBJ2-3; 7 nucleotides match TRBD2. Germline V gives CDR1 ENHRY, CDR2 SYGVKD. The CDR3 spans 15 residues. After removal of 11 bases from V and 5 bases from J, the junction contained 16 bases not matched to a gene. The CDR3 spells CAAGGVAGDGDTQYF. The CDR3 nucleotides read TGTGCCGCGGGCGGTGTGGCGGGGGATGGAGATACGCAGTATTTT.

V is TRBV6-5 and J is TRBJ1-4; D call uncertain. The CDR3 consists of 12 residues. The V end lost 5 bases, the J end lost 8 bases, and 9 bases lay between the germline ends. Germline CDR1 MNHEY, CDR2 SVGAGI. The CDR3 DNA reads as TGTGCCAGCAGTACCCGGGGAGAAAAACTGTTTTTT. Protein product: CASSTRGEKLFF.

The chain has TRBV28 and TRBJ2-1; D is possibly TRBD1 (6 bases). Germline loops: CDR1 MDHEN, CDR2 SYDVKM. The CDR3 has 15 amino acids. Trimming took off 6 bases at V and 4 bases at J, with 16 bases between the two ends. The CDR3 region has the DNA TGTGCCAGCAGCTTTAAAGGGACACTTTACAATGAGCAGTTCTTC. It encodes CASSFKGTLYNEQFF.

The V call is TRBV18, the J call TRBJ2-5, with a possible D match to TRBD2 (5 bases). The germline CDR1 and CDR2 sequences are KGHSH and LQKENI. V was cut by 2 bases and J by 2 bases, with 6 bases left in between. This CDR3 has 13 amino acids. In DNA, the CDR3 is TGTGCCAGCTCACCAGGGGAGCAAGAGACCCAGTACTTC. It translates to CASSPGEQETQYF.

This sequence joins TRBV3-1 (or the pseudogene TRBV3-2) and TRBJ1-1; a weak D match, TRBD1 (6 bases). With 3 bases removed from V and 0 bases from J, the gap between germline ends came to 11 bases. The CDR3 consists of 15 residues. Germline-derived CDR1 and CDR2 are LGHDT and YNNKEL (reference sequence). CDR3 sequence (DNA): TGTGCCAGCAGCCACGAGGGGGTCATGAACACTGAAGCTTTCTTT. It encodes CASSHEGVMNTEAFF.

V is TRBV7-2 and J is TRBJ2-7, with TRBD2 identical over 8 bases. The germline CDR1 and CDR2 sequences are SGHTA and FQGNSA. The CDR3 contains 14 residues. Unmatched junction bases numbered 7, after V lost 4 bases and J lost 5 bases. The CDR3 bases are TGTGCCAGCAGCTACGGACTAGCTCCCCACGAGCAGTACTTC. The encoded protein is CASSYGLAPHEQYF.

The rearrangement uses TRBV6-5 and TRBJ1-1; D is unresolved. From germline, CDR1 is MNHEY and CDR2 SVGAGI. CDR3 size: 13 residues. Trimming removed 2 bases at V and 5 bases at J, with 9 bases between. The CDR3 is CASSYAGWTEAFF. DNA of the CDR3: TGTGCCAGCAGTTACGCCGGGTGGACTGAAGCTTTCTTT.

CDR3 protein: CASSITTGSGYTF. The CDR3 coding sequence is TGTGCCAGTAGTATCACAACAGGGAGCGGCTACACCTTC. The chain is built from TRBV19 and TRBJ1-2, with D possibly being TRBD1 (6 bases). Trimming removed 3 bases from V and 8 bases from J, with 13 bases in between. The CDR3 is 13 amino acids. CDR1 is LNHDA and CDR2 is SQIVND in the germline V gene (reference sequence).

This chain links TRBV7-2 with TRBJ2-4; no clear D gene. Trimming took 1 base from V and 8 from J, leaving 9 bases between them. Germline values: CDR1 SGHTA, CDR2 FQGNSA. This CDR3 has 13 residues. The CDR3 coding sequence is TGTGCCAGCAGCTTAGTAGTCCGGGACATTCAGTACTTC. This translates into CASSLVVRDIQYF.

The gene calls are TRBV7-9 and TRBJ1-2; no reliable D call. Deletions cut 5 bases from V and 10 bases from J, with 14 bases between. The V gene's germline CDR1 is SEHNR and CDR2 FQNEAQ (reference sequence). This CDR3 comprises 12 residues. In nucleotides, the CDR3 is TGTGCCAGCAGCCCACCGGGAAGCTACTACACCTTC. Its translation is CASSPPGSYYTF.

The table lists this clone with a count of one. The chain employs TRBV12-3 or TRBV12-4 and TRBJ2-3; possible D gene TRBD1, 6 bases. CDR3 size: 12 residues. The V gene lost 4 bases and the J gene lost 5 bases, with 7 bases spanning the gap. DNA of the CDR3: TGTGCCAGCAGTTCACAGGGAGATACGCAGTATTTT. It translates to CASSSQGDTQYF.

The chain combines TRBV9 with TRBJ2-4, with TRBD2 as a possible D gene (6 bases). CDR1 SGDLS and CDR2 YYNGEE come from the germline V gene. The ends were cut back, 3 bases at V and 0 bases at J, with 13 bases in the middle. This CDR3 has 16 amino acids. The CDR3: CASSEKEGLAKNIQYF. Here the CDR3 DNA reads TGTGCCAGCAGCGAGAAGGAGGGGTTAGCCAAAAACATTCAGTACTTC.

V is TRBV10-3 and J is TRBJ2-5; D unclear. The germline CDR1 and CDR2 sequences are ENHRY and SYGVKD. V gave up 0 bases and J gave up 5 bases, with 10 bases separating them. The CDR3 contains 14 residues. The CDR3 sequence: CAISESISRETQYF. The CDR3 DNA reads as TGTGCCATCAGTGAGTCTATCTCCCGGGAGACCCAGTACTTC.

The chain links TRBV3-1 (or the pseudogene TRBV3-2) to TRBJ2-1; D perhaps matches TRBD1 (6 bases). The CDR3 totals 17 residues. V lost 3 bases, J lost 0 bases, and 15 bases lay in between. Germline CDR1 and CDR2: LGHDT and YNNKEL (reference sequence). The CDR3 region has the DNA TGTGCCAGCAGCCATGACCAGGGGCCAGGCTCCTACAATGAGCAGTTCTTC. Its protein is CASSHDQGPGSYNEQFF.

J is TRBJ2-3 and V is TRBV7-2; no clear D gene. V was cut by 5 bases and J by 5 bases, with 11 bases left in between. The CDR3 has 13 residues. CDR1 and CDR2 from the germline V gene are SGHTA and FQGNSA. The chain's CDR3 is CASSPPIRDTQYF. The DNA of the CDR3 is TGTGCCAGCAGCCCTCCTATACGAGATACGCAGTATTTT. Combining the CDR3 with reference TRBV7-2 and TRBJ2-3 gives the whole variable domain GAGVSQSPSNKVTEKGKDVELRCDPISGHTALYWYRQSLGQGLEFLIYFQGNSAPDKSGLPSDRFSAERTGGSVSTLTIQRTQQEDSAVYLCASSPPIRDTQYFGPGTRLTVL.

The chain recombines TRBV27 with TRBJ1-6, with D uncertain. The V and J ends lost 0 bases and 13 bases respectively, with 19 bases between them. Looked up from germline, CDR1 is MNHEY and CDR2 is SMNVEV (reference sequence). The CDR3 is made up of 16 amino acids. The CDR3 bases are TGTGCCAGCAGTTTATCGCCAGGCCCCCTATTTTCGCCCCTCCACTTT. Protein sequence: CASSLSPGPLFSPLHF.

This sequence joins TRBV2 and TRBJ2-7, with a weak D call TRBD2 (7 bases). Looked up from germline, CDR1 is SNHLY and CDR2 is FYNNEI. V gave up 3 bases and J gave up 1 base, with 13 bases separating them. The CDR3 spans 15 residues. In DNA form, the CDR3 reads TGTGCCAGCAGTGAGATCGGGGGGCCTTCCTACGAGCAGTACTTC. Protein sequence: CASSEIGGPSYEQYF. Supplemented by reference TRBV2 and TRBJ2-7, the full variable domain reads EPEVTQTPSHQVTQMGQEVILRCVPISNHLYFYWYRQILGQKVEFLVSFYNNEISEKSEIFDDQFSVERPDGSNFTLKIRSTKLEDSAMYFCASSEIGGPSYEQYFGPGTRLTVT.

The chain recombines TRBV9 with TRBJ1-1, with 9 bases lining up with TRBD1. This CDR3 has 14 amino acids. V dropped 4 bases and J dropped 6; count of bases not matched to a gene: 7. Germline CDR1 SGDLS, CDR2 YYNGEE. DNA for the CDR3: TGTGCCAGCAGCCCGGAGGACAGGGGCCCTGAAGCTTTCTTT. This codes for CASSPEDRGPEAFF.

CDR3 in DNA: TGTGCCAGCAGCTTGATTCCAGGGGGGCTCGATGGGGCCAACGTCCTGACTTTC. Amino acids: CASSLIPGGLDGANVLTF. The chain links TRBV5-6 to TRBJ2-6; maybe TRBD1 (7 bases). The V gene's germline CDR1 is SGHDT and CDR2 YYEEEE. CDR3 length: 18 amino acids. Trimming took 1 base from V and 3 from J, leaving 17 bases between them.

The V gene is TRBV6-5, the J gene TRBJ1-2; D is possibly TRBD1 (6 bases). Germline-derived CDR1 and CDR2 are MNHEY and SVGAGI. V was cut by 2 bases and J by 8 bases, with 12 bases left in between. The CDR3 sequence is 13 residues long. CDR3 protein: CASSYEDRRGYTF. CDR3 coding DNA: TGTGCCAGCAGTTACGAGGACAGACGGGGCTACACCTTC.

The rearrangement links TRBV4-3 to TRBJ1-2; D perhaps matches TRBD1 (5 bases). V was shortened by 0 bases and J by 4 bases, with 15 bases between the two germline ends. Germline CDR1 is LGHNA and CDR2 is YSLEER. The CDR3 consists of 16 residues. CDR3 nucleotide sequence: TGCGCCAGCAGCCAAGAGATCTCAGGGAACGGCTATGGCTACACCTTC. Residues: CASSQEISGNGYGYTF.

V and J are TRBV5-1 and TRBJ1-2; unclear D gene. CDR3 length: 14 residues. Between the trimmed V and J ends, which lost 0 bases and 7 bases, there was a span of 13 bases. Germline V gives CDR1 SGHRS, CDR2 YFSETQ. This CDR3 is CASSLAAGVGGYTF. CDR3 sequence (DNA): TGCGCCAGCAGCTTGGCCGCCGGGGTAGGTGGCTACACCTTC. Full variable domain (remainder filled in from reference TRBV5-1 and TRBJ1-2): KAGVTQTPRYLIKTRGQQVTLSCSPISGHRSVSWYQQTPGQGLQFLFEYFSETQRNKGNFPGRFSGRQFSNSRSEMNVSTLELGDSALYLCASSLAAGVGGYTFGSGTRLTVV.

The gene calls are TRBV10-3 and TRBJ1-2, with TRBD1 matching over 8 bases. The CDR3 is 12 amino acids. The V gene end was trimmed by 10 bases and the J gene end by 2 bases; junction bases not matched to a gene: 3. Per germline, CDR1 ENHRY and CDR2 SYGVKD. Here the CDR3 reads CARGQVNYGYTF. The CDR3 nucleotides are TGTGCCAGGGGACAGGTGAACTATGGCTACACCTTC.

The CDR3 protein is CASRIESTEAFF. The CDR3 DNA follows: TGTGCCAGCAGAATAGAGTCCACTGAAGCTTTCTTT. The chain links TRBV6-6 to TRBJ1-1, with no clear D. Germline V CDR1 and CDR2: MNHNY, SVGAGI (reference sequence). V dropped 6 bases and J dropped 4 bases, with 9 bases sitting between them. The CDR3 is 12 amino acids.

The chain has TRBV5-4 and TRBJ2-1, with TRBD1 matching 10 bases. The CDR3 has 15 residues. Germline V gives CDR1 SGHNT, CDR2 YYREEE (reference sequence). J lost 7 bases, V lost 0 bases, and 4 bases had no gene match. CDR3 nucleotide sequence: TGTGCCAGCAGCTTGGGGTGGACAGGGGGAAATGAGCAGTTCTTC. It specifies CASSLGWTGGNEQFF.

The chain is built from TRBV7-2 and TRBJ1-6, with TRBD1 as a possible D gene (6 bases). The germline V gene encodes CDR1 SGHTA and CDR2 FQGNSA. The CDR3 has 17 amino acids. With 3 bases removed from V and 3 bases from J, the gap between germline ends came to 15 bases. As DNA, the CDR3 is TGTGCCAGCAGCTTGATAACCGGGACACACTATAATTCACCCCTCCACTTT. Residues: CASSLITGTHYNSPLHF.